A selection of T cell receptor beta chains follows, all from one sample in a study of blood T cell repertoires in COVID-19. The protocol was immunoSEQ multiplex PCR, while the TCRdb copy is restricted to in-frame clones and leaves out a portion. The repertoire includes 250,000 or so clones, roughly 89% of them detected once, and 4% to 5% sits in the top ten. The sequenced material came from peripheral blood. The receptor source for this set is a woman aged 40 to 55 who had recovered from COVID-19. Each CDR3 is given with its conserved first and last residue. A D gene is named only where the DNA matches it firmly. Size is stated for part of the rows, as once, few or many counts, or as a class when the clone is expanded.

V,J,D,size,CDR3,DNA
TRBV10-3,TRBJ2-6,NA,NA,CAISEDRPSGANVLTF,TGTGCCATCAGTGAGGACAGACCCTCTGGGGCCAACGTCCTGACTTTC
TRBV11-2,TRBJ1-6,NA,NA,CASSLQGGNSPLHF,TGTGCCAGCAGCTTACAGGGTGGCAATTCACCCCTCCACTTT
TRBV19,TRBJ2-1,NA,NA,CASSIGRGDEQFF,TGTGCCAGTAGTATAGGGCGAGGCGATGAGCAGTTCTTC
TRBV21-1,TRBJ2-1,NA,NA,CASSSRTRAEQFF,TGTGCCAGCAGCTCCCGGACACGGGCAGAGCAGTTCTTC
TRBV3-1/TRBV3-2,TRBJ1-1,NA,few,CASSQRVTGDTEAFF,TGTGCCAGCAGCCAACGTGTGACAGGAGACACTGAAGCTTTCTTT
TRBV5-4,TRBJ2-3,NA,NA,CASSLAVSGAADTQYF,TGTGCCAGCAGCTTGGCTGTCTCTGGCGCGGCCGATACGCAGTATTTT
TRBV5-1,TRBJ1-1,NA,NA,CASMRGNVGGTEAFF,TGCGCCAGCATGAGAGGAAACGTGGGGGGCACTGAAGCTTTCTTT
TRBV12-3/TRBV12-4,TRBJ1-2,NA,NA,CASSNGDYGYTF,TGTGCCAGCAGCAACGGGGACTATGGCTACACCTTC
TRBV28,TRBJ1-2,NA,NA,CASSLGGGYTF,TGTGCCAGCAGTTTAGGAGGAGGCTACACCTTC
TRBV28,TRBJ1-2,NA,NA,CASSFSSNYGYTF,TGTGCCAGCAGTTTTAGCTCAAACTATGGCTACACCTTC
TRBV20-1,TRBJ2-1,NA,NA,CSAGSYNEQFF,TGCAGTGCCGGGTCCTACAATGAGCAGTTCTTC
TRBV11-3,TRBJ2-3,TRBD1,NA,CASDFRGQVTDTQYF,TGTGCCAGCGACTTCCGGGGACAGGTGACAGATACGCAGTATTTT
TRBV7-3,TRBJ2-7,TRBD1,NA,CASSLIGGATGEQYF,TGTGCCAGCAGCTTAATAGGGGGCGCGACGGGTGAGCAGTACTTC
TRBV19,TRBJ2-3,TRBD2,once,CASSRTGQGLAGGTDTQYF,TGTGCCAGTAGTAGGACAGGCCAAGGACTAGCGGGAGGGACAGATACGCAGTATTTT
TRBV18,TRBJ2-6,TRBD2,NA,CASSPSGGNSGANVLTF,TGTGCCAGCTCACCTAGCGGGGGGAACTCTGGGGCCAACGTCCTGACTTTC
TRBV3-1/TRBV3-2,TRBJ2-7,TRBD2,NA,CASSPGLADSYEQYF,TGTGCCAGCAGCCCGGGACTAGCGGATTCCTACGAGCAGTACTTC
TRBV6-1,TRBJ1-6,NA,once,CASTPSSYNSPLHF,TGTGCCAGCACGCCGAGCTCCTATAATTCACCCCTCCACTTT
TRBV5-1,TRBJ1-1,NA,NA,CASSLAQLSRAFF,TGCGCCAGCAGCTTGGCACAGCTATCGCGCGCTTTCTTT
TRBV7-2,TRBJ1-3,NA,once,CASSLAGGISGNTIYF,TGTGCCAGCAGCTTAGCGGGAGGGATCTCTGGAAACACCATATATTTT
TRBV28,TRBJ2-1,NA,NA,CATTKESGGPQGAFF,TGTGCCACTACGAAAGAGAGCGGGGGGCCGCAGGGGGCCTTCTTC
TRBV27,TRBJ2-1,NA,NA,CASSLLTERRNEQFF,TGTGCCAGCAGTTTATTAACTGAGCGCCGCAATGAGCAGTTCTTC
TRBV11-3,TRBJ2-1,NA,NA,CASSQTGVEQFF,TGTGCCAGCAGCCAAACGGGGGTCGAGCAGTTCTTC
TRBV30,TRBJ1-2,NA,once,CAWSTLTGMGYTF,TGTGCCTGGAGTACCCTCACAGGGATGGGCTACACCTTC
TRBV9,TRBJ2-1,TRBD2,NA,CASSPGPPGGPNEQFF,TGTGCCAGCAGTCCCGGCCCCCCGGGAGGGCCCAATGAGCAGTTCTTC
TRBV6-6,TRBJ2-3,TRBD1,NA,CASSYSNRGRFDTQYF,TGTGCCAGCAGTTACTCGAACAGGGGGCGCTTTGATACGCAGTATTTT
TRBV13,TRBJ2-7,TRBD1,NA,CASSVLQGDRDEQYF,TGTGCCAGCAGCGTACTACAGGGGGATAGAGACGAGCAGTACTTC
TRBV3-1/TRBV3-2,TRBJ2-3,TRBD2,once,CASSQGPAGGSDTQYF,TGTGCCAGCAGCCAAGGGCCAGCGGGAGGGTCAGATACGCAGTATTTT
TRBV9,TRBJ2-1,TRBD2,NA,CASSVTAGSNNEQFF,TGTGCCAGCAGCGTAACAGCGGGATCAAACAATGAGCAGTTCTTC
TRBV2,TRBJ2-7,TRBD2,NA,CASRNGLGKGEQYF,TGTGCCAGCAGAAACGGACTAGGCAAGGGCGAGCAGTACTTC
TRBV15,TRBJ2-1,TRBD1,NA,CATSRAQQGASYNEQFF,TGTGCCACCAGCAGAGCCCAACAGGGGGCGAGTTACAATGAGCAGTTCTTC
TRBV7-9,TRBJ2-7,NA,NA,CASSSYEQYF,TGTGCCAGCAGCTCGTACGAGCAGTACTTC
TRBV24-1,TRBJ2-1,TRBD2,NA,CATSDPTSGNGYNEQFF,TGTGCCACCAGTGATCCGACTAGCGGGAATGGCTACAATGAGCAGTTCTTC
TRBV7-9,TRBJ2-3,NA,once,CASSLSGTDTQYF,TGTGCCAGCAGCTTATCAGGCACAGATACGCAGTATTTT
TRBV19,TRBJ1-5,NA,NA,CASILGAGLNQPQHF,TGTGCCAGTATCCTGGGGGCAGGTCTCAATCAGCCCCAGCATTTT
TRBV15,TRBJ2-3,NA,NA,CATSNLPADTQYF,TGTGCCACCAGCAACCTACCCGCAGATACGCAGTATTTT
TRBV18,TRBJ2-7,NA,NA,CASSPPSNSYEQYF,TGTGCCAGCTCACCACCCTCTAACTCCTACGAGCAGTACTTC
TRBV9,TRBJ1-2,NA,NA,CASSAWTDHGYTF,TGTGCCAGCAGCGCCTGGACAGATCATGGCTACACCTTC
TRBV5-1,TRBJ1-2,NA,NA,CASSQPQGLGYTF,TGCGCCAGCAGCCAGCCTCAGGGTCTAGGCTACACCTTC
TRBV5-1,TRBJ2-5,TRBD1,NA,CASTRTGGFGETQYF,TGCGCCAGCACGCGGACAGGGGGTTTCGGAGAGACCCAGTACTTC
TRBV7-9,TRBJ1-6,TRBD1,few,CASSQGQYYNSPLHF,TGTGCCAGCAGCCAGGGACAGTACTATAATTCACCCCTCCACTTT
TRBV7-8,TRBJ2-5,NA,NA,CASSLRRVAETQYF,TGTGCCAGCAGCCTCCGCCGGGTAGCGGAGACCCAGTACTTC
TRBV12-5,TRBJ2-5,TRBD2,NA,CASGLGVAGSPGETQYF,TGTGCTAGTGGTTTGGGGGTAGCGGGGTCACCCGGGGAGACCCAGTACTTC
TRBV10-3,TRBJ2-6,NA,NA,CAISEGQLGANVLTF,TGTGCCATCAGTGAGGGACAGCTTGGGGCCAACGTCCTGACTTTC
TRBV7-2,TRBJ2-3,NA,NA,CASSPTTAGNTDTQYF,TGTGCCAGCAGCCCCACTACCGCGGGAAACACAGATACGCAGTATTTT
TRBV27,TRBJ1-1,NA,NA,CARPQGRAEAFF,TGTGCCAGGCCCCAAGGGAGGGCTGAAGCTTTCTTT
TRBV7-2,TRBJ1-1,TRBD1,once,CASSLTGGGDTEAFF,TGTGCCAGCAGCCTGACAGGGGGGGGAGACACTGAAGCTTTCTTT
TRBV3-1/TRBV3-2,TRBJ1-3,NA,once,CASTPGGSSGNTIYF,TGTGCCAGCACCCCAGGTGGGAGCTCTGGAAACACCATATATTTT
TRBV5-4,TRBJ1-2,NA,NA,CASSQQNRADMVYTF,TGTGCCAGCAGCCAACAAAACCGGGCGGACATGGTCTACACCTTC
TRBV2,TRBJ2-5,NA,once,CASSPQGQETQYF,TGTGCCAGCTCGCCCCAGGGCCAAGAGACCCAGTACTTC
TRBV9,TRBJ1-2,NA,NA,CASSDPGVYGYTF,TGTGCCAGCAGCGACCCAGGGGTCTATGGCTACACCTTC
TRBV7-6,TRBJ1-2,NA,few,CASSLGESYGYTF,TGTGCCAGCAGCTTGGGAGAGAGCTATGGCTACACCTTC
TRBV7-9,TRBJ2-7,NA,few,CASSLGAGWYEQYF,TGTGCCAGCAGCTTAGGGGCAGGGTGGTACGAGCAGTACTTC
TRBV2,TRBJ1-1,NA,once,CASSEAGANTEAFF,TGTGCCAGCAGTGAAGCAGGGGCCAACACTGAAGCTTTCTTT
TRBV27,TRBJ1-1,NA,once,CASKIQGGEAFF,TGTGCCAGCAAAATACAGGGCGGTGAAGCTTTCTTT
TRBV5-1,TRBJ1-2,NA,once,CASSLQGSSGGYTF,TGCGCCAGCAGCTTGCAGGGGAGCTCGGGTGGCTACACCTTC
TRBV5-1,TRBJ2-7,NA,NA,CASSLDSNSYEQYF,TGCGCCAGCAGCTTGGACAGCAACTCCTACGAGCAGTACTTC
TRBV11-2,TRBJ2-2,NA,NA,CASRELNAGELFF,TGTGCCAGCAGGGAACTAAACGCCGGGGAGCTGTTTTTT
TRBV6-4,TRBJ1-1,TRBD1,NA,CASSPGQANTEAFF,TGTGCCAGCAGTCCGGGACAGGCGAACACTGAAGCTTTCTTT
TRBV6-6,TRBJ1-5,NA,once,CASSSLGRTPQHF,TGTGCCAGCAGTTCTCTCGGGAGGACGCCCCAGCATTTT
TRBV11-2,TRBJ1-4,NA,NA,CASSSGPRGRFNEKLFF,TGTGCCAGCAGCTCGGGCCCAAGAGGGAGGTTTAATGAAAAACTGTTTTTT